This record concerns one T cell receptor beta chain sequence. Its antigen is not known. This CDR3 comprises 11 residues. The V gene lost 7 bases and the J gene lost 7 bases, with 11 bases spanning the gap. CDR1 and CDR2 (germline): SQVTM, ANQGSEA. The sample is drawn from a study of cytomegalovirus exposure and HLA in healthy donors. Study observations and caveats: Specificity for CMV antigens was confirmed in vitro for a few of the CMV-associated chains. The authors excluded some V segments, including TRBV6-2 and TRBV6-3, as indistinguishable. Per published reports, the classifier diagnosed cytomegalovirus status with high specificity and sensitivity.

Primers: 60 Vbeta forward and 13 Jbeta reverse. The protocol was immunoSEQ multiplex PCR, while the TCRdb copy is restricted to in-frame clones and leaves out a portion. The data contain hundreds of thousands of clones, over 75% of them seen just once; the ten biggest clones take up 1.5% to 2%. This chain uses TRBV29-1 with TRBJ2-1; D may be TRBD1 (6 bases). Sequences were obtained from PBMCs. The clonotype originates from a man aged 18 to 29 in good health and CMV-seronegative. CDR3 sequence (DNA): TGCAGCGAGAGCAGGGGAAATGAGCAGTTCTTC. Its translation: CSESRGNEQFF.